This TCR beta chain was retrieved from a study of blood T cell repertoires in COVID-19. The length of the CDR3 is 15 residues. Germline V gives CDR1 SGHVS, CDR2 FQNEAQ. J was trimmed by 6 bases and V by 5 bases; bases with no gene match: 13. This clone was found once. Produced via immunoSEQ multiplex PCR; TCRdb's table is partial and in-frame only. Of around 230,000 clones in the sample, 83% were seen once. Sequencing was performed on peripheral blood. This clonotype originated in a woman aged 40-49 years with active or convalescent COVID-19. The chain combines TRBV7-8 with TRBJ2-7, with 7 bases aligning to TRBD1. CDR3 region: CASSPSTGMVGEQYF. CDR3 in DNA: TGTGCCAGCAGCCCCTCGACAGGGATGGTGGGCGAGCAGTACTTC.